The rows below give T cell receptor beta chains drawn from one sample of a study of breast tumors, draining lymph nodes, adjacent tissues. TCRdb ran MiXCR on the multiplex PCR reads and lists one entry per CDR3 protein. The sample carries 200,000 to 250,000 distinct CDR3 sequences, about 30% recorded once. The sequenced sample was axillary lymph node tissue. Every receptor here comes from a female donor with breast cancer. Some clones in this sample may be carry-over from other donors' samples. Each CDR3 is given with its conserved first and last residue. D genes are given only for firm matches. The size field is filled for only some rows; it gives once, few, many or a size class.

. TRBJ1-6 TRBV12-5 . CASGYGNSPLHF TGTGCTAGTGGTTATGGGAATTCACCCCTCCACTTT
. TRBJ2-1 TRBV7-2 . CASSLGGRANNEQFF TGTGCCAGCAGCTTAGGAGGCAGGGCGAACAATGAGCAGTTCTTC
. TRBJ2-7 TRBV11-2 many CASSLQGMDSYEQYF TGTGCCAGCAGTTTACAGGGTATGGACTCCTACGAGCAGTACTTC
. TRBJ2-3 TRBV11-2 many CASSPDRDTQYF TGTGCCAGCAGCCCCGACAGAGATACGCAGTATTTT
. TRBJ2-4 TRBV11-3 many CASSGGLVPAKNIQYF TGTGCCAGCAGCGGGGGCCTAGTCCCAGCCAAAAACATTCAGTACTTC
TRBD1 TRBJ2-5 TRBV7-2 many CASSDPDREETQYF TGTGCCAGCAGCGACCCTGACAGGGAAGAGACCCAGTACTTC
. TRBJ2-7 TRBV25-1 . CASSGRGRDSSYEQYF TGTGCCAGCAGTGGGAGGGGCCGGGACAGCTCCTACGAGCAGTACTTC
TRBD2 TRBJ2-2 TRBV4-3 . CASSQGSGGKTEANTGELFF TGCGCCAGCAGCCAAGGAAGCGGGGGTAAGACTGAAGCGAACACCGGGGAGCTGTTTTTT
TRBD2 TRBJ2-7 TRBV12-3/TRBV12-4 many CASSSAGGPTYEQYF TGTGCCAGCAGTTCGGCGGGAGGGCCCACCTACGAGCAGTACTTC
TRBD2 TRBJ2-3 TRBV6-4 . CASMRVTSGSTDTQYF TGTGCCAGCATGAGGGTGACTAGCGGGAGCACAGATACGCAGTATTTT
TRBD2 TRBJ2-3 TRBV7-2 many CATSLAGNTDTQYF TGTGCCACCTCCCTAGCGGGTAACACAGATACGCAGTATTTT
. TRBJ2-5 TRBV5-4 many CASSHGTNWETQYF TGTGCCAGCAGCCATGGGACCAACTGGGAGACCCAGTACTTC
. TRBJ1-4 TRBV20-1 many CSARRGSRNEKLFF TGCAGTGCTAGAAGGGGCAGTCGTAATGAAAAACTGTTTTTT
. TRBJ1-2 TRBV29-1 . CSVTTGSGLDYGYTF TGCAGCGTCACCACAGGTTCGGGGTTGGACTATGGCTACACCTTC
. TRBJ2-3 TRBV6-6 many CASREGQYRTAGTDTQYF TGTGCCAGCAGGGAGGGACAGTACAGGACTGCGGGCACAGATACGCAGTATTTT
TRBD1 TRBJ1-4 TRBV20-1 many CSATPRTGLNEKLFF TGCAGTGCTACCCCTAGGACAGGACTTAATGAAAAACTGTTTTTT
. TRBJ1-5 TRBV6-5 many CASRHREPNQPQHF TGTGCCAGCAGGCACAGGGAACCCAATCAGCCCCAGCATTTT
. TRBJ2-1 TRBV11-2 many CASSPGPGNEQFF TGTGCCAGCAGCCCCGGTCCCGGCAATGAGCAGTTCTTC
. TRBJ2-1 TRBV24-1 . CATSDIDDNEQCF TGTGCCACCAGTGATATCGACGACAATGAGCAGTGCTTC
. TRBJ2-5 TRBV12-5 many CASGVRETQYF TGTGCTAGTGGTGTCCGGGAGACCCAGTACTTC
. TRBJ2-1 TRBV6-6 many CASTLSGNEQFF TGTGCCAGCACCCTAAGCGGCAATGAGCAGTTCTTC
. TRBJ2-5 TRBV5-1 few CASSLGWGTHYF TGCGCCAGCAGCTTAGGGTGGGGGACCCACTACTTC
. TRBJ1-6 TRBV19 many CASTDGQSNSPLHF TGTGCCAGTACCGACGGACAGTCTAATTCACCCCTCCACTTT
. TRBJ2-3 TRBV24-1 many CATSQAGSDTQYF TGTGCCACCTCCCAGGCGGGGTCAGATACGCAGTATTTT
TRBD1 TRBJ1-2 TRBV11-3 once CASSLRGQGSSYTF TGTGCCAGCAGCTTGAGGGGACAGGGCAGCAGCTACACCTTC
TRBD1 TRBJ2-1 TRBV5-4 many CASSFRQGGRNEQFF TGTGCCAGCAGCTTCAGACAGGGGGGTCGCAATGAGCAGTTCTTC
. TRBJ1-6 TRBV5-1 many CASSPLGGANSPLHF TGCGCCAGCAGCCCCTTAGGGGGGGCGAATTCACCCCTCCACTTT